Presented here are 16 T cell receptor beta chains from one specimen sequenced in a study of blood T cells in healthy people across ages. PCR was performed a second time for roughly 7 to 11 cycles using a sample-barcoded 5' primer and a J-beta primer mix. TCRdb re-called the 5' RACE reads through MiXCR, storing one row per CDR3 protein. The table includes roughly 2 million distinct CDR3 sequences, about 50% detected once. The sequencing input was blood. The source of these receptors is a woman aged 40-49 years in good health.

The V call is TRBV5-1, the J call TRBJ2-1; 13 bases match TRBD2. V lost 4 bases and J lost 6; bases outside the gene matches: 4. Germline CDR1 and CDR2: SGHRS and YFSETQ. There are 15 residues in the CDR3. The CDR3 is CASSGGLAGSNEQFF. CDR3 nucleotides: TGCGCCAGCAGCGGGGGACTAGCGGGGAGCAATGAGCAGTTCTTC.

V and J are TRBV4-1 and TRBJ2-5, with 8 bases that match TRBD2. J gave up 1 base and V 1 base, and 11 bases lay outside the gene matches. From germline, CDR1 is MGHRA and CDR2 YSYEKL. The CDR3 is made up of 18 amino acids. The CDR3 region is CASSQGFGGGKLQETQYF. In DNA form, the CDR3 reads TGCGCCAGCAGCCAAGGTTTCGGGGGGGGAAAACTCCAAGAGACCCAGTACTTC.

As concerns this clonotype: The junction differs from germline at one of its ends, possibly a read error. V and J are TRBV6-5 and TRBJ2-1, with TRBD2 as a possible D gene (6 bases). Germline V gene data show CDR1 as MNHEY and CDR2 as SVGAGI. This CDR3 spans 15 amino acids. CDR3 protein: CASSYGGVNIRERFF. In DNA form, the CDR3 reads TGTGCCAGCAGTTACGGAGGGGTGAATATTCGTGAGCGGTTCTTC.

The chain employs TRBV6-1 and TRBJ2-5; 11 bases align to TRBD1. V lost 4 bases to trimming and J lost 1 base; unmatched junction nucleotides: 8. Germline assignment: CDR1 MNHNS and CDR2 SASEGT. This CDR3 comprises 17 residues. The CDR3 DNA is TGTGCCAGCAGTGCCTGGACAGGGGGCATACTCCAAGAGACCCAGTACTTC. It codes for CASSAWTGGILQETQYF.

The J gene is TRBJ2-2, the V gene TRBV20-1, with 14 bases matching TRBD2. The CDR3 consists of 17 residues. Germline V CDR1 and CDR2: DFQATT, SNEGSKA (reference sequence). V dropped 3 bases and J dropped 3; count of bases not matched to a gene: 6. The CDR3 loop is CSARTSGGAYHTGELFF. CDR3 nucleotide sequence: TGCAGTGCTAGGACTAGCGGGGGGGCTTATCACACCGGGGAGCTGTTTTTT.

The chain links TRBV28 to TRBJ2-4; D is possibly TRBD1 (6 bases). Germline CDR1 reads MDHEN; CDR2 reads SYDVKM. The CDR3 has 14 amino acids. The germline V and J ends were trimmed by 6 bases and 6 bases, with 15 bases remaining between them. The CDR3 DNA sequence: TGTGCCAGCAGCACCACAGGGCTTGCAAACATTCAGTACTTC. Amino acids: CASSTTGLANIQYF. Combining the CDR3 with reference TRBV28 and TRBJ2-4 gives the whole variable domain DVKVTQSSRYLVKRTGEKVFLECVQDMDHENMFWYRQDPGLGLRLIYFSYDVKMKEKGDIPEGYSVSREKKERFSLILESASTNQTSMYLCASSTTGLANIQYFGAGTRLSVL.

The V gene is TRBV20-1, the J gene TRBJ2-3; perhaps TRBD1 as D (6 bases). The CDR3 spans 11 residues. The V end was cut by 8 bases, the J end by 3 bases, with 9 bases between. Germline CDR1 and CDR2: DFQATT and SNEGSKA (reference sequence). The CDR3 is CSLTGTDTQYF. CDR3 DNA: TGCAGTCTTACAGGGACAGATACGCAGTATTTT.

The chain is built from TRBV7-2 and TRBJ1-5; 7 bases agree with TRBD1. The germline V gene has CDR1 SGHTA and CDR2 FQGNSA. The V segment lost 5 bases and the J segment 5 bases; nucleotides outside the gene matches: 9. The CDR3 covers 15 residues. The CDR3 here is CASSKRQGRDQPQHF. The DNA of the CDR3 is TGTGCCAGCAGCAAGCGACAGGGAAGGGATCAGCCCCAGCATTTT.

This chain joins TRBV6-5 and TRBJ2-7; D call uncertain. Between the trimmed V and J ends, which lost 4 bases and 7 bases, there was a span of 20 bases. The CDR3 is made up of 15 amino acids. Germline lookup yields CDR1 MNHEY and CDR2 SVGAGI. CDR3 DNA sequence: TGTGCCAGCAGTTCCCAGAAGGAAGCGAGGAATGAGCAGTACTTC. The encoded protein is CASSSQKEARNEQYF.

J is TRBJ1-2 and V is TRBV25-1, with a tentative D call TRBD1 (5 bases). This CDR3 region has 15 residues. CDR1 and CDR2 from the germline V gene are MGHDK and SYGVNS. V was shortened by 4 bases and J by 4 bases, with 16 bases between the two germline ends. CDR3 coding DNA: TGTGCCAGCAGTGGACTACAAGGGGTGAGCTATGGCTACACCTTC. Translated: CASSGLQGVSYGYTF.

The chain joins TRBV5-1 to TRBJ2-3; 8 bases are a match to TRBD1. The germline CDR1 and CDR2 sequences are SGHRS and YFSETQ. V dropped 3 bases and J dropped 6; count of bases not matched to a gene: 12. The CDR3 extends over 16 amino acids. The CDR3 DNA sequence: TGCGCCAGCAGCTCGGGACAGGAGACCCGCAGGGATACGCAGTATTTT. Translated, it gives CASSSGQETRRDTQYF.

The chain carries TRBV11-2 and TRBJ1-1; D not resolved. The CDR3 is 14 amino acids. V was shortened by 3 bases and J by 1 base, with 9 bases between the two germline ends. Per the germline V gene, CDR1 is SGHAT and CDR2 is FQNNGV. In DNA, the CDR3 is TGTGCCAGCAGCTTGAGTCAGCCGAACACTGAAGCTTTCTTT. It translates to CASSLSQPNTEAFF.

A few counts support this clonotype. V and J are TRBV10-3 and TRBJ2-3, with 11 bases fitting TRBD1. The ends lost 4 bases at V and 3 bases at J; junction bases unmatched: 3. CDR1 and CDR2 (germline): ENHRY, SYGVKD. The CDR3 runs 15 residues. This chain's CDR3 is CAISAGQGATDTQYF. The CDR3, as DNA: TGTGCCATCAGTGCAGGACAGGGGGCAACAGATACGCAGTATTTT.

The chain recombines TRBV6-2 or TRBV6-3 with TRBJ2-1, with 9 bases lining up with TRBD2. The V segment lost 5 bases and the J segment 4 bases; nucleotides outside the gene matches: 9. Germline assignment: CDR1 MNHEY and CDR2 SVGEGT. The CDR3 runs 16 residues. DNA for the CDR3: TGTGCCAGCAGTCTCTTCGCGGGGGGGTGGTACAATGAGCAGTTCTTC. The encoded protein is CASSLFAGGWYNEQFF.

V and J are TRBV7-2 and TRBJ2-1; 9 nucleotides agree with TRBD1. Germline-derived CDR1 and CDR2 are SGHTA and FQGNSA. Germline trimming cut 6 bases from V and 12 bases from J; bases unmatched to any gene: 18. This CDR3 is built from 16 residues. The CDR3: CASSRKTGTGSHGQFF. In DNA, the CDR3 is TGTGCCAGCAGTCGTAAAACCGGGACAGGGAGCCATGGGCAGTTCTTC.

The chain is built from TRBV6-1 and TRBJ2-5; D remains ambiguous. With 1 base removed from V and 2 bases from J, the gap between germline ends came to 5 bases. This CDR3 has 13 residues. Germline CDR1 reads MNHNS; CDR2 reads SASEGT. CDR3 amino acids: CASSEGPQETQYF. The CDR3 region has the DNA TGTGCCAGCAGTGAAGGGCCGCAAGAGACCCAGTACTTC.